The clone carrying this T cell receptor beta chain was counted only a few times. The antigen remains undetermined. Assay: immunoSEQ multiplex PCR; the TCRdb copy retains only in-frame clones and omits some. Of more than 15,000 clones listed, 70% to 80% were seen once; the top ten hold approximately 10%. The unexposed donors gave CD4+ T cells in about 2011-2019, prior to COVID-19. CD4+ T cells were isolated from the cells after around eleven days of culture. Unexposed-donor CD4+ T cells were probed with SARS-CoV-2 S/N and four cold-coronavirus spikes, cells permitting. The sample comes from a study of CD4 T cells in relation to SARS-CoV-2 and coronaviruses. Background on the study: The HLA restriction of the shared crossreactive spike epitopes was mapped. Study-level points and caveats: Monoreactive clones expanded significantly more to SARS-CoV-2 than crossreactive clones did.

This CDR3 spans 13 amino acids. Trimming removed 6 bases from V and 2 bases from J, with 10 bases in between. Germline CDR1 is SGHTA and CDR2 is FQGNSA. The source of this sequence is a human donor in good health. V gene TRBV7-2 combines with J gene TRBJ1-2; D remains unclear. The sample comprised CD4+ T cells from PBMCs, cultured in vitro. The CDR3 nucleotides read TGTGCCAGCAGACCAGCGGACAACTATGGCTACACCTTC. It codes for CASRPADNYGYTF.